These T cell receptor beta chains were read from a single sample in a study of PD-L1 blockade in urothelial cancer. Clones were read by immunoSEQ multiplex PCR, and TCRdb kept only the in-frame ones, dropping some. The data show approximately 30,000 clones, 80% to 90% seen once. Sequenced here: PBMCs, sampled around atezolizumab (anti-PD-L1) treatment. These receptors were collected from an older man with urothelial cancer. Both conserved end residues are part of each CDR3. The D gene is left open where the match is weak. The size of a clone is reported for some rows only, either as once, few or many, or as a class for expanded clones.

len | j_gene | v_gene | d_gene | abundance | CDR3nt | CDR3aa
13 | TRBJ1-1 | TRBV5-6 | NA | NA | TGTGCCAGCAGCTTGGCCTCGGCGGCCGAGGCTTTCTTT | CASSLASAAEAFF
13 | TRBJ1-2 | TRBV30 | NA | NA | TGTGCCTGGAGCAGGGCAGGGCAAAGCGGCTACACCTTC | CAWSRAGQSGYTF
18 | TRBJ2-3 | TRBV28 | TRBD2 | NA | TGTGCCAGCAGTTTATGGGATCTAGCGGGAGGGCCGGGGGATACGCAGTATTTT | CASSLWDLAGGPGDTQYF
16 | TRBJ2-1 | TRBV5-4 | NA | once | TGTGCCAGCAGCAGGCCTGGGACTGCCCGGGGGGCTGAGCAGTTCTTC | CASSRPGTARGAEQFF
13 | TRBJ1-5 | TRBV4-1 | NA | NA | TGCGCCAGCAGCCAAGAGGGGAGGGAGCCCCAGCATTTT | CASSQEGREPQHF
16 | TRBJ2-3 | TRBV25-1 | NA | NA | TGTGCCAGCAGCTTCCCACTTGTGGGAGTAGGAGATACGCAGTATTTT | CASSFPLVGVGDTQYF
13 | TRBJ1-2 | TRBV2 | TRBD1 | NA | TGTGCCAGTTGTCCGACAGGGGATGATGGCTACACCTTC | CASCPTGDDGYTF
16 | TRBJ1-5 | TRBV27 | TRBD1 | NA | TGTGCCAGCAGTTTAGGGACAGGGAATAGCAATCAGCCCCAGCATTTT | CASSLGTGNSNQPQHF
15 | TRBJ1-4 | TRBV4-1 | NA | NA | TGCGCCAGCAGCCAAGCGCAGGCTTCGGATGAAAAACTGTTTTTT | CASSQAQASDEKLFF
12 | TRBJ2-1 | TRBV7-2 | NA | NA | TGTGCCAGCAGCTCAGCCGGGAATGAGCAGTTCTTC | CASSSAGNEQFF
13 | TRBJ2-5 | TRBV10-3 | NA | NA | TGTGCCATCAGTCTCCACTTAAAAGAGACCCAGTACTTC | CAISLHLKETQYF
15 | TRBJ2-7 | TRBV5-1 | NA | once | TGCGCCAGCAGCTTGGGAGGTTCTCTTCCTAACGAGCAGTACTTC | CASSLGGSLPNEQYF
13 | TRBJ1-4 | TRBV5-4 | NA | NA | TGTGCCAGCAGCTTGGACGGGAATGAAAAACTGTTTTTT | CASSLDGNEKLFF
16 | TRBJ2-1 | TRBV10-3 | TRBD2 | NA | TGTGCCATCAGCCGAGAAGCGGGAGGGCCCTACAATGAGCAGTTCTTC | CAISREAGGPYNEQFF
12 | TRBJ2-1 | TRBV5-6 | NA | NA | TGTGCCAGCAGCTTGGGAGCGAATGAGCAGTTCTTC | CASSLGANEQFF
13 | TRBJ1-4 | TRBV7-9 | NA | once | TGTGCCAGCAGCTTAGATACAGATGAAAAACTGTTTTTT | CASSLDTDEKLFF
14 | TRBJ2-5 | TRBV11-2 | TRBD2 | NA | TGTGCCAGCAGCTTTCGGCTAGCGGGAGGGACCCAGTACTTC | CASSFRLAGGTQYF
12 | TRBJ1-2 | TRBV30 | TRBD1 | NA | TGTGCCTGGGGATCACGGGACAGTGGCTACACCTTC | CAWGSRDSGYTF
15 | TRBJ1-1 | TRBV9 | TRBD1 | NA | TGTGCCAGCAGCTCCGGGACAGGGGGCCTGACTGAAGCTTTCTTT | CASSSGTGGLTEAFF
17 | TRBJ2-6 | TRBV19 | TRBD1 | NA | TGTGCCACCTCAACCGGGACAGGGTTCTCTGGGGCCAACGTCCTGACTTTC | CATSTGTGFSGANVLTF
13 | TRBJ2-7 | TRBV29-1 | TRBD1 | few | TGCAGCGTTCGGGGGACAGGGGGCTACGAGCAGTACTTC | CSVRGTGGYEQYF
13 | TRBJ1-2 | TRBV28 | NA | NA | TGTGCCAGCAGTTTCGTAGTCGGGTTCGGCTACACCTTC | CASSFVVGFGYTF
15 | TRBJ2-1 | TRBV2 | TRBD1 | NA | TGTGCCAGCAGTTTCGGACAGGGGGCCTCCAATGAGCAGTTCTTC | CASSFGQGASNEQFF
17 | TRBJ2-2 | TRBV5-6 | TRBD2 | NA | TGTGCCAGCAGCTTGGTGGGGACTAGCGGGAGCACCGGGGAGCTGTTTTTT | CASSLVGTSGSTGELFF
13 | TRBJ2-5 | TRBV18 | NA | NA | TGTGCCAGCTCACCCAGACAGGAAGAGACCCAGTACTTC | CASSPRQEETQYF
13 | TRBJ2-7 | TRBV30 | NA | NA | TGTGCCTGGAGTCTCCCGGGTTGGGTCGGGGGGTACTTC | CAWSLPGWVGGYF
11 | TRBJ1-3 | TRBV6-5 | NA | NA | TGTGCCAGCAGTACCCAGAACACCATATATTTT | CASSTQNTIYF
15 | TRBJ2-1 | TRBV7-5 | NA | NA | TGTGTCAGAAGCCCCGGGACTAGTGGATGCAATGAGCAGTTCTTC | CVRSPGTSGCNEQFF
13 | TRBJ1-3 | TRBV19 | NA | NA | TGTGCCAGTAGTCCCAACTCTGGAAACACCATATATTTT | CASSPNSGNTIYF